The clone carrying this T cell receptor (beta chain) has a count of ten or more. The antigen remains undetermined. The sample comes from a study of T-cell memory formation after mild COVID-19. The study, taken as a whole, reports: Clones contracting day 15 to 85 were balanced CD4/CD8; later expanders leaned CD4+. The pre-infection memory compartment contained some responding clones, suggesting cross-reactive memory joined.

MiXCR, run by TCRdb on the 5' RACE reads, gives a single entry per CDR3 protein. This sample yields 400,000 to 500,000 distinct CDR3 sequences, of which over 15% are seen a single time; 20% to 25% belongs to the top ten. The CDR3 has 15 amino acids. Losses at the gene ends were 5 bases for V and 8 bases for J; bases not matched to a gene: 8. Per the germline V gene, CDR1 is SGHAT and CDR2 is FQDESV (reference sequence). The rearrangement links TRBV11-1 to TRBJ2-1; 11 bases fit TRBD2. The TCR sequence derives from a man in his late teens or twenties who had mild COVID-19 (a few samples of this study predate the infection). Cell type and time point are not known. The source material was PBMCs or a T cell subset sorted from them (not recorded which). The CDR3 coding sequence is TGTGCCAGCAGCCCCATAGCGGGGGGGCCCCATGAGCAGTTCTTC. This translates into CASSPIAGGPHEQFF.